Below, 2 T cell receptor beta chains from the same sample are listed, as sequenced in a study of T-cell memory formation after mild COVID-19. Using its own MiXCR run on the 5' RACE reads, TCRdb lists one record per CDR3 protein. The table records about 180,000 distinct CDR3 sequences, 16% of them present only once. Sequenced: PBMCs or a T cell subset sorted from them (not recorded which). The receptors shown here come from an adult woman who had mild COVID-19 (a few samples of this study predate the infection). Cell type and time point are not known.

V and J are TRBV15 and TRBJ2-2; 9 positions match TRBD2. CDR3 length equals 15 residues. Germline-derived CDR1 and CDR2 are LNHNV and YYDKDF (reference sequence). V was pared by 5 bases and J by 8 bases, with 9 bases of the junction left unmatched. CDR3 residues: CATSGRTSEGGELFF. The CDR3 DNA reads as TGTGCCACCAGCGGCCGGACTAGCGAGGGAGGGGAGCTGTTTTTT.

This clonotype was found a few times. The genes are TRBV6-2 or TRBV6-3 and TRBJ2-7, with 11 nucleotides matching TRBD2. The CDR3 is 15 amino acids. The germline CDR1 and CDR2 sequences are MNHEY and SVGEGT. J was trimmed by 4 bases and V by 9 bases; bases with no gene match: 11. Here the CDR3 reads CASRPLGTSGYEQYF. CDR3 sequence (DNA): TGTGCCAGTCGACCCCTCGGGACTAGCGGTTACGAGCAGTACTTC.